This TCR beta chain derives from a study of cytomegalovirus exposure and HLA in healthy donors. Study-wide results and limits: A later analysis linked a missense DCLRE1C variant to TCR beta V- and J-gene trimming.

The CDR3 covers 15 residues. Germline loops: CDR1 MDHEN, CDR2 SYDVKM. V lost 3 bases and J lost 7; bases outside the gene matches: 9. Note on this clone: Its specificity is unknown.

13 Jbeta primers and 60 Vbeta primers were used for the PCR. Clones were read by immunoSEQ multiplex PCR, and TCRdb kept only the in-frame ones, dropping some. Of almost 200,000 clones listed, around 85% are singletons. Sequencing used PBMCs. The genes are TRBV28 and TRBJ1-5, with 7 bases fitting TRBD1. The clonotype was recovered from a woman between 45 and 65 years old in good health and CMV-seronegative. In nucleotides, the CDR3 is TGTGCCAGCAGTTTTTCAGGGGGAGCTGGACAGCCCCAGCATTTT. Protein sequence: CASSFSGGAGQPQHF. Looking up the rest from reference TRBV28 and TRBJ1-5 gives the full variable domain: DVKVTQSSRYLVKRTGEKVFLECVQDMDHENMFWYRQDPGLGLRLIYFSYDVKMKEKGDIPEGYSVSREKKERFSLILESASTNQTSMYLCASSFSGGAGQPQHFGDGTRLSIL.